Listed below are T cell receptor beta chains from one sample, sequenced in a study of blood T cell repertoires in COVID-19. Assay: immunoSEQ multiplex PCR; the TCRdb copy retains only in-frame clones and omits some. Among about 250,000 clones listed, under 90% were seen once. Sequenced sample: PBMCs or T cells enriched from blood (not recorded which). These TCRs come from a middle-aged woman who had been exposed to COVID-19. Both conserved end residues are part of each CDR3.

TRBJ1-5	TRBV18	CASSPTQGQPQHF
TRBJ2-3	TRBV4-2	CASSQEVGRGPDTQYF
TRBJ1-2	TRBV10-3	CAISEAPSTRPGFLGSYTF
TRBJ2-1	TRBV27	CASSSWDSSYNEQFF
TRBJ1-1	TRBV4-1	CASSQDPAVNTEAFF
TRBJ1-1	TRBV6-5	CASSYGGGQGGAEAFF
TRBJ1-1	TRBV18	CASSPQADTEAFF
TRBJ2-2	TRBV9	CASTIAASTGELFF
TRBJ2-1	TRBV11-2	CASSYGTTGDEQFF
TRBJ2-5	TRBV10-3	CAIRTSGGGETQYF
TRBJ1-5	TRBV6-2/TRBV6-3	CASSSWTGSGLNQPQHF
TRBJ2-3	TRBV7-6	CASSRRAGGDGYRQYF
TRBJ1-1	TRBV7-2	CASTSAGIIAFF
TRBJ1-1	TRBV7-6	CASSLDQAGWTEAFF
TRBJ2-7	TRBV12-3/TRBV12-4	CASSFQYEQYF
TRBJ2-2	TRBV19	CASSMFTSGYTGELFF
TRBJ1-6	TRBV3-1/TRBV3-2	CASSQDPNSPLHF
TRBJ2-5	TRBV5-1	CASSLEGQGRETQYF
TRBJ1-4	TRBV7-9	CASSLALDRASNEKLFF
TRBJ1-1	TRBV7-9	CASSGPGTGYPKAFF
TRBJ2-1	TRBV30	CAWATTTGNEQFF
TRBJ1-4	TRBV19	CASSNRSPQEIGEKLFF
TRBJ1-3	TRBV4-2	CASSQPDGFGSGNTIYF
TRBJ2-2	TRBV28	CASSYRNGQRGVTGELFF
TRBJ2-3	TRBV2	CASCQGVTDTQYF
TRBJ2-7	TRBV28	CASSPDRARLVHEQYF
TRBJ1-3	TRBV7-9	CASSDRDRDNHSGNTIYF
TRBJ2-1	TRBV12-5	CASGGTTLYNEQFF
TRBJ2-5	TRBV4-1	CASSLLAGGFIETQYF